This T cell receptor beta chain was observed in a study of response to subunit inactivated influenza vaccine. Study-wide results and limits: Researchers suggested that each seasonal influenza vaccination recruits few new T cells.

In TCRdb, the RT-PCR reads were re-called with MiXCR into one record per CDR3 protein. The data show approximately 680,000 distinct CDR3 sequences, 15% to 19% seen once. Germline V gene sequence: CDR1 MNHEY, CDR2 SVGAGI. The germline V and J ends were trimmed by 8 bases and 3 bases, with 14 bases remaining between them. The CDR3 has 13 amino acids. Turning to this clonotype: Its antigen is unknown.

The chain uses TRBV6-5 and TRBJ2-7; D remains unclear. This sample comprised PBMCs from blood, obtained about 12 days after vaccination. This clonotype was sampled from a man aged 45-65 years who received an inactivated influenza vaccine. This CDR3 reads CASGNPIFYEQYF. CDR3 DNA sequence: TGTGCCAGCGGTAACCCAATCTTCTACGAGCAGTACTTC.